These 29 T cell receptor beta chains were sequenced from one sample in a study of human T cells and chemical hapten exposure. TCRdb passed the RACE reads through MiXCR, listing each CDR3 protein once. In the table there are over 85,000 distinct CDR3 sequences, under 14% of which are singletons. This sample's time point: pre-sensitization, week 0. Described treatment: therapeutic diphenylcyclopropenone sensitization with weekly scalp DPC. Sequenced material: whole blood, taken in connection with sensitization to the hapten diphenylcyclopropenone (DPC). The receptor source for this set is a woman between 55 and 75 years old with alopecia areata. Some clones in this sample may be carry-over from other donors' samples.

V gene TRBV29-1 combines with J gene TRBJ2-2; possible D gene TRBD1, 7 bases. The germline V and J ends were trimmed by 6 bases and 2 bases, with 16 bases remaining between them. Germline V lookup: CDR1 SQVTM, CDR2 ANQGSEA. The CDR3 is made up of 15 amino acids. The CDR3 coding sequence is TGCAGCGTGACCGACAGGGAGGCTAACACCGGGGAGCTGTTTTTT. Protein: CSVTDREANTGELFF.

This clonotype appeared a few times. The V gene is TRBV10-1, the J gene TRBJ2-2; D possibly corresponds to TRBD1 (6 bases). Germline CDR1 is WNHNN and CDR2 is SYGVQD (reference sequence). The CDR3 sequence is 15 residues long. Trimming took off 6 bases at V and 0 bases at J, with 11 bases between the two ends. CDR3 amino acids: CASSRDTTNTGELFF. The DNA for the CDR3 is TGCGCCAGCAGCCGGGACACTACGAACACCGGGGAGCTGTTTTTT.

This CDR3 reads CASRLFIQAEAFF. For the CDR3, the DNA is TGTGCCAGCAGGTTATTTATACAGGCTGAAGCTTTCTTT. V gene TRBV6-6 combines with J gene TRBJ1-1; tentative D call: TRBD1 (5 bases). Germline V gene lookup returns CDR1 MNHNY and CDR2 SVGAGI (reference sequence). Between the trimmed V and J ends, which lost 6 bases and 6 bases, there was a span of 14 bases. The CDR3 runs to 13 residues.

In this sample, this clonotype turned up many times. V gene TRBV30 combines with J gene TRBJ1-3; 10 nucleotides line up with TRBD1. Germline V gives CDR1 GTSNPN, CDR2 SVGIG (reference sequence). The ends lost 7 bases at V and 4 bases at J; junction bases unmatched: 7. This CDR3 region has 14 residues. This CDR3 reads CAYVTGGEGNTIYF. In nucleotides, the CDR3 is TGTGCCTACGTGACAGGGGGCGAAGGAAACACCATATATTTT. The full variable domain, rest sourced from reference TRBV30 and TRBJ1-3, is SQTIHQWPATLVQPVGSPLSLECTVEGTSNPNLYWYRQAAGRGLQLLFYSVGIGQISSEVPQNLSASRPQDRQFILSSKKLLLSDSGFYLCAYVTGGEGNTIYFGEGSWLTVV.

In this sample, this clonotype turned up many times. The chain joins TRBV30 to TRBJ1-5, with D maybe TRBD1 (6 bases). The V end was cut by 2 bases, the J end by 5 bases, with 10 bases between. Germline V gene data show CDR1 as GTSNPN and CDR2 as SVGIG (reference sequence). The CDR3 consists of 13 residues. CDR3 sequence (DNA): TGTGCCTGGAGTCGACAGGAAGATCAGCCCCAGCATTTT. Its protein product is CAWSRQEDQPQHF.

Ten or more counts support this clonotype. The V call is TRBV12-3 or TRBV12-4, the J call TRBJ2-5; D remains unclear. The CDR3 covers 14 residues. Trimming took 3 bases from V and 2 from J, leaving 10 bases between them. DNA of the CDR3: TGTGCCAGCAGTTTTAGTACTGGGCAAGAGACCCAGTACTTC. Its protein is CASSFSTGQETQYF.

This clonotype was counted only a few times. V gene TRBV6-4 combines with J gene TRBJ1-1; D gene uncertain. In germline, CDR1 is MRHNA, CDR2 SNTAGT. This CDR3 has 13 residues. Trimming stripped 2 bases from V and 3 bases from J, with 7 bases between. This CDR3 reads CASSDVPDTEAFF. As DNA, the CDR3 is TGTGCCAGCAGTGACGTCCCAGACACTGAAGCTTTCTTT.

The chain uses TRBV12-3 or TRBV12-4 and TRBJ2-1; the D gene is possibly TRBD2 (6 bases). The CDR3 runs 16 residues. Trimming took off 4 bases at V and 3 bases at J, with 16 bases between the two ends. The CDR3 nucleotides read TGTGCCAGCAGTTCTCCCCCGGGAGAGAGCTACAATGAGCAGTTCTTC. The encoded protein is CASSSPPGESYNEQFF.

In this sample, this clonotype turned up many times. The chain joins TRBV29-1 to TRBJ2-2, with D possibly being TRBD2 (5 bases). The CDR3 covers 12 residues. V lost 5 bases and J 4 bases, leaving 8 bases between the germline ends. Germline V CDR1 and CDR2: SQVTM, ANQGSEA. The CDR3 DNA follows: TGCAGCGTTTGGGAGAGCACCGGGGAGCTGTTTTTT. Translation: CSVWESTGELFF.

This clonotype was found a few times. The J gene is TRBJ1-1, the V gene TRBV11-1; a weak D match, TRBD1 (6 bases). CDR3 length equals 14 residues. Germline CDR1 is SGHAT and CDR2 is FQDESV (reference sequence). Between the trimmed V and J ends, which lost 5 bases and 4 bases, there was a span of 14 bases. Written as DNA, the CDR3 is TGTGCCAGCAGCGCAAGACAGGTGGCCACTGAAGCTTTCTTT. It codes for CASSARQVATEAFF.

In its sample, this clonotype was seen many times. The chain uses TRBV10-1 and TRBJ2-1; 9 bases align to TRBD2. V lost 3 bases, J lost 10 bases, and 10 bases stayed unmatched. The CDR3 extends over 15 amino acids. Germline CDR1 is WNHNN and CDR2 is SYGVQD (reference sequence). The CDR3, as DNA: TGCGCCAGCAGTGATAGTGCGGGGGGGATTCCGGAGCAGTTCTTC. Its protein is CASSDSAGGIPEQFF.

This clonotype was seen a handful of times. The chain carries TRBV30 and TRBJ1-2; D not certain. From germline, CDR1 is GTSNPN and CDR2 SVGIG (reference sequence). This CDR3 region has 11 residues. The V end was cut by 5 bases, the J end by 5 bases, with 9 bases between. CDR3 bases: TGTGCCTGGGAGAATACATATGGCTACACCTTC. Translation: CAWENTYGYTF.

This clonotype was counted many times. V and J are TRBV9 and TRBJ1-3; D uncertain. The CDR3 length is 15 residues. Germline assignment: CDR1 SGDLS and CDR2 YYNGEE. Trimming cost V 3 bases and J 0 bases, with 10 bases left between them. The chain's CDR3 is CASSEQLFSGNTIYF. The CDR3 DNA reads as TGTGCCAGCAGCGAGCAGCTCTTCTCTGGAAACACCATATATTTT.

This clonotype has a handful of counts. This chain connects TRBV6-1 to TRBJ1-1, with TRBD1 identical over 7 bases. Per germline, CDR1 MNHNS and CDR2 SASEGT. V shed 2 bases and J 0 bases; nucleotides not matched to a gene: 9. This CDR3 has 17 residues. The CDR3 protein is CASSEPPGGAMNTEAFF. The CDR3 DNA reads as TGTGCCAGCAGTGAACCCCCAGGGGGGGCCATGAACACTGAAGCTTTCTTT.

The table lists this clonotype with many counts. V is TRBV18 and J is TRBJ2-7; 8 positions match TRBD1. Germline V gene lookup returns CDR1 KGHSH and CDR2 LQKENI. The CDR3 is 16 amino acids. V shed 4 bases, J shed 0 bases, and the junction held 8 bases outside the gene matches. DNA for the CDR3: TGTGCCAGCTCACTTGGGACAGGCCTTAGCTCCTACGAGCAGTACTTC. Protein: CASSLGTGLSSYEQYF.

This rearrangement joins TRBV5-1 to TRBJ2-1, with D perhaps TRBD2 (7 bases). The V and J ends lost 2 bases and 4 bases respectively, with 16 bases between them. The CDR3 consists of 16 residues. Looked up from germline, CDR1 is SGHRS and CDR2 is YFSETQ. The CDR3 here is CASSFSGGGPYNEQFF. CDR3 nucleotide sequence: TGCGCCAGCAGCTTCTCTGGCGGGGGCCCTTACAATGAGCAGTTCTTC. Complete variable domain (other parts from reference TRBV5-1 and TRBJ2-1): KAGVTQTPRYLIKTRGQQVTLSCSPISGHRSVSWYQQTPGQGLQFLFEYFSETQRNKGNFPGRFSGRQFSNSRSEMNVSTLELGDSALYLCASSFSGGGPYNEQFFGPGTRLTVL.

This clonotype was counted ten times or more. The chain links TRBV20-1 to TRBJ2-3; 8 bases map to TRBD2. Germline lookup yields CDR1 DFQATT and CDR2 SNEGSKA (reference sequence). This CDR3 comprises 14 residues. Trimming cost V 7 bases and J 1 base; bases outside gene matches: 7. CDR3 DNA: TGCAGTGTCGAAGCGGGGGAACGCACAGATACGCAGTATTTT. This encodes CSVEAGERTDTQYF.

V and J are TRBV29-1 and TRBJ2-7; perhaps TRBD1 as D (6 bases). This CDR3 region has 13 residues. V was cut by 1 base and J by 4 bases, with 11 bases left in between. Germline values: CDR1 SQVTM, CDR2 ANQGSEA. In DNA form, the CDR3 reads TGCAGCGTTGAAGTTGGACAGCCTTACGAGCAGTACTTC. Its translation is CSVEVGQPYEQYF.

This clonotype was observed many times. The chain links TRBV20-1 to TRBJ1-5, with 8 bases lining up with TRBD1. V was pared by 5 bases and J by 4 bases, with 13 bases of the junction left unmatched. The length of the CDR3 is 16 residues. Germline lookup yields CDR1 DFQATT and CDR2 SNEGSKA (reference sequence). For the CDR3, the DNA is TGCAGTGCTCACATTCAGGGGGCGGGAGTGAATCAGCCCCAGCATTTT. The encoded protein is CSAHIQGAGVNQPQHF.

This clonotype was seen ten or more times. The chain employs TRBV20-1 and TRBJ2-4; the match to TRBD1 covers 8 bases. The J segment lost 8 bases and the V segment lost 2 bases, leaving 8 bases of the junction unmatched. Germline V gene sequence: CDR1 DFQATT, CDR2 SNEGSKA (reference sequence). The CDR3 runs to 14 residues. The CDR3 DNA is TGCAGTGCTAGACCGATCCAGGGGGCGGACATTCAGTACTTC. As protein: CSARPIQGADIQYF.

This clonotype has more than one count but fewer than ten. The gene calls are TRBV18 and TRBJ2-7; D is possibly TRBD1 or TRBD2 (6 bases each). The CDR3 is 14 amino acids. Germline V gene sequence: CDR1 KGHSH, CDR2 LQKENI. V was pared by 6 bases and J by 2 bases, with 14 bases between. The CDR3 here is CASSRGTPTYEQYF. CDR3 in DNA: TGTGCCAGCTCCCGGGGGACACCAACCTACGAGCAGTACTTC.

The J gene is TRBJ1-2, the V gene TRBV24-1; D call uncertain. In germline, CDR1 is KGHDR, CDR2 SFDVKD. This CDR3 is 14 amino acids long. V lost 5 bases to trimming and J lost 3 bases, with 12 bases between them. The CDR3 loop reads CATSARSSDYGYTF. DNA of the CDR3: TGTGCCACCAGTGCAAGGTCGTCCGACTATGGCTACACCTTC.

This clonotype was counted between two and nine times. The chain carries TRBV18 and TRBJ2-5; 9 bases map to TRBD1. There are 15 residues in the CDR3. CDR1 KGHSH and CDR2 LQKENI come from the germline V gene. J was trimmed by 5 bases and V by 3 bases; bases with no gene match: 7. For the CDR3, the DNA is TGTGCCAGCTCACCGGGACAGGGTATAAGTGAGACCCAGTACTTC. Residues: CASSPGQGISETQYF. Full variable domain (rest looked up from reference TRBV18 and TRBJ2-5): NAGVMQNPRHLVRRRGQEARLRCSPMKGHSHVYWYRQLPEEGLKFMVYLQKENIIDESGMPKERFSAEFPKEGPSILRIQQVVRGDSAAYFCASSPGQGISETQYFGPGTRLLVL.

Many counts were recorded for this clonotype. The rearrangement uses TRBV19 and TRBJ1-5; 7 nucleotides align to TRBD1. From germline, CDR1 is LNHDA and CDR2 SQIVND (reference sequence). With V trimmed by 7 bases and J by 0 bases, 6 bases remained unmatched. The CDR3 length is 15 residues. The CDR3 DNA reads as TGTGCCAGTATCTCAGGGGGGAATAGCAATCAGCCCCAGCATTTT. Residues: CASISGGNSNQPQHF.

This clonotype occurred a few times. This chain connects TRBV7-2 to TRBJ2-3, with a weak D call TRBD2 (7 bases). V lost 3 bases to trimming and J lost 4 bases, with 11 bases between them. Germline V gene lookup returns CDR1 SGHTA and CDR2 FQGNSA. The CDR3 has 14 residues. The CDR3 sequence is CASSFGGGPDTQYF. The CDR3 nucleotides are TGTGCCAGCAGCTTTGGCGGGGGCCCAGATACGCAGTATTTT.

The CDR3 reads CSVGTGVGNTIYF. The CDR3 DNA sequence: TGCAGCGTTGGGACAGGGGTCGGAAACACCATATATTTT. The V and J genes are TRBV29-1 and TRBJ1-3, with 9 bases aligning to TRBD1. Trimming at V came to 4 bases and at J to 4 bases, leaving 2 bases not matched to a gene. In germline, CDR1 is SQVTM, CDR2 ANQGSEA. CDR3 size: 13 residues. Full variable domain (remainder filled in from reference TRBV29-1 and TRBJ1-3): SAVISQKPSRDICQRGTSLTIQCQVDSQVTMMFWYRQQPGQSLTLIATANQGSEATYESGFVIDKFPISRPNLTFSTLTVSNMSPEDSSIYLCSVGTGVGNTIYFGEGSWLTVV.

In regard to this clonotype: A much larger clone differs from this one at a single base, so this may be a read error. The DNA of the CDR3 is TGTGCCAGCAGCGTGCGTCATGTGCACACTGGAGCTTTCTTT. This gives the protein CASSVRHVHTGAFF. The V gene is TRBV9, the J gene TRBJ1-1; no definite D call. Looked up from germline, CDR1 is SGDLS and CDR2 is YYNGEE. The CDR3 runs to 14 residues.

There are a few counts of this clonotype. This chain joins TRBV12-3 or TRBV12-4 and TRBJ2-5; no firm D call. V lost 3 bases, J lost 4 bases, and 9 bases lay in between. The CDR3 contains 13 residues. CDR3 sequence reads: CASSFETAETQYF. CDR3 sequence (DNA): TGTGCCAGCAGTTTTGAGACCGCAGAGACCCAGTACTTC.

The table lists this clonotype with many counts. CDR3 in amino acids: CASSLASGLVGGTQYF. The CDR3 coding sequence is TGTGCCAGCAGCTTAGCTTCGGGACTAGTTGGGGGTACGCAGTATTTT. The J gene is TRBJ2-3, the V gene TRBV11-2; TRBD2 matches 8 bases. This CDR3 has 16 amino acids. Germline V gene data show CDR1 as SGHAT and CDR2 as FQNNGV. J gave up 8 bases and V 1 base, and 11 bases lay outside the gene matches.